This entry features one T cell receptor (beta chain) sequence. Germline assignment: CDR1 MNHEY and CDR2 SVGAGI. CDR3 length: 15 residues. Deletions cut 2 bases from V and 1 base from J, with 8 bases between. The protocol was immunoSEQ multiplex PCR, while the TCRdb copy is restricted to in-frame clones and leaves out a portion. The table includes over 150,000 clones, more than 70% detected once. The data were obtained in a study of cytomegalovirus exposure and HLA in healthy donors. The clonotype was recovered from a human donor in good health. The sequenced sample was PBMCs. The V call is TRBV6-5, the J call TRBJ2-2; possibly TRBD1 for D (5 bases). The CDR3 bases are TGTGCCAGCAGTTACCAGGGTGTGAACACCGGGGAGCTGTTTTTT. Translating gives CASSYQGVNTGELFF.